The clone carrying this TCR beta chain was recorded only once. This sample stems from a study of blood T cell repertoires in COVID-19. Some clones are missing from TCRdb's copy, which holds only in-frame ones; the method was immunoSEQ multiplex PCR. The sample consists of 95,000 to 150,000 clones, 85% to 90% of them appearing once. Germline V gene data show CDR1 as KGHDR and CDR2 as SFDVKD. The V gene end was trimmed by 4 bases and the J gene end by 8 bases; junction bases not matched to a gene: 8. CDR3 length: 15 residues. The source material was peripheral blood. The origin of this receptor is a woman in her forties or fifties with active or convalescent COVID-19. The chain joins TRBV24-1 to TRBJ1-4, with 8 positions matching TRBD1. The CDR3 region has the DNA TGTGCCACCAGTGACCAGACAGGGGACGGGGAAAAACTGTTTTTT. Translation gives CATSDQTGDGEKLFF.